The rows below give T cell receptor beta chains drawn from one sample of a study of T-cell reconstitution after alpha-beta-depleted transplantation in children. TCRdb reprocessed the PCR reads via MiXCR and lists one record per CDR3 protein. Altogether about 410,000 distinct CDR3 sequences are present, approximately 20% being singletons, with the ten largest covering 3% to 4%. The sample in question was PBMCs from the stem cell graft donor, obtained from the stem cell graft. Receptor source: a human donor who donated a stem cell graft to a child with acute myeloid leukemia. Each CDR3 is given with its conserved first and last residue. D genes are given only for firm matches. Size tells how often a clone was seen (once, few, many) or the class of an expanded clone, and some rows leave it out.

abundance: .
d_gene: TRBD1
v_gene: TRBV18
j_gene: TRBJ2-7
CDR3aa: CASSPDRVAYEQYF
CDR3nt: TGTGCCAGCTCACCGGACAGGGTCGCCTACGAGCAGTACTTC

abundance: few
d_gene: TRBD2
v_gene: TRBV5-1
j_gene: TRBJ2-7
CDR3aa: CASSFSAGDIRVSYEQYF
CDR3nt: TGCGCCAGCAGCTTCTCGGCGGGAGATATAAGGGTCTCCTACGAGCAGTACTTC

abundance: .
d_gene: TRBD2
v_gene: TRBV20-1
j_gene: TRBJ2-7
CDR3aa: CSGGGSGNPSYEQYF
CDR3nt: TGCAGTGGCGGGGGTAGCGGGAACCCCTCCTACGAGCAGTACTTC

abundance: few
d_gene: .
v_gene: TRBV7-2
j_gene: TRBJ2-1
CDR3aa: CASSFSLAGFRNEQFF
CDR3nt: TGTGCCAGCAGCTTTTCCCTAGCCGGTTTCCGCAATGAGCAGTTCTTC

abundance: many
d_gene: .
v_gene: TRBV27
j_gene: TRBJ2-1
CDR3aa: CASSPHSGANEQFF
CDR3nt: TGTGCCAGCAGTCCCCACTCAGGGGCGAATGAGCAGTTCTTC

abundance: many
d_gene: .
v_gene: TRBV6-4
j_gene: TRBJ2-5
CDR3aa: CASSDSKKETQYF
CDR3nt: TGTGCCAGCAGTGACTCGAAAAAAGAGACCCAGTACTTC

abundance: .
d_gene: .
v_gene: TRBV11-1
j_gene: TRBJ2-1
CDR3aa: CASSLAQLGSSYNEQFF
CDR3nt: TGTGCCAGCAGCTTAGCGCAACTGGGGTCCTCCTACAATGAGCAGTTCTTC

abundance: few
d_gene: TRBD1
v_gene: TRBV29-1
j_gene: TRBJ1-2
CDR3aa: CSVRQGAMGYTF
CDR3nt: TGCAGCGTAAGACAGGGGGCCATGGGCTACACCTTC

abundance: few
d_gene: .
v_gene: TRBV29-1
j_gene: TRBJ1-1
CDR3aa: CSVDSDQAWNTEAFF
CDR3nt: TGCAGCGTGGATTCGGACCAGGCATGGAACACTGAAGCTTTCTTT

abundance: many
d_gene: TRBD1
v_gene: TRBV29-1
j_gene: TRBJ2-1
CDR3aa: CSVEDIDRVYNEQFF
CDR3nt: TGCAGCGTTGAAGATATAGACAGGGTTTACAATGAGCAGTTCTTC

abundance: few
d_gene: .
v_gene: TRBV10-3
j_gene: TRBJ2-1
CDR3aa: CAIRTGAYNEQFF
CDR3nt: TGTGCCATCAGGACTGGGGCGTACAATGAGCAGTTCTTC

abundance: .
d_gene: TRBD1
v_gene: TRBV27
j_gene: TRBJ1-2
CDR3aa: CASSDSGTGVYDYTF
CDR3nt: TGTGCCAGCAGTGACTCCGGGACAGGGGTCTATGACTACACCTTC

abundance: few
d_gene: TRBD1
v_gene: TRBV4-1
j_gene: TRBJ2-5
CDR3aa: CAVGQGETQYF
CDR3nt: TGCGCCGTCGGACAGGGTGAGACCCAGTACTTC